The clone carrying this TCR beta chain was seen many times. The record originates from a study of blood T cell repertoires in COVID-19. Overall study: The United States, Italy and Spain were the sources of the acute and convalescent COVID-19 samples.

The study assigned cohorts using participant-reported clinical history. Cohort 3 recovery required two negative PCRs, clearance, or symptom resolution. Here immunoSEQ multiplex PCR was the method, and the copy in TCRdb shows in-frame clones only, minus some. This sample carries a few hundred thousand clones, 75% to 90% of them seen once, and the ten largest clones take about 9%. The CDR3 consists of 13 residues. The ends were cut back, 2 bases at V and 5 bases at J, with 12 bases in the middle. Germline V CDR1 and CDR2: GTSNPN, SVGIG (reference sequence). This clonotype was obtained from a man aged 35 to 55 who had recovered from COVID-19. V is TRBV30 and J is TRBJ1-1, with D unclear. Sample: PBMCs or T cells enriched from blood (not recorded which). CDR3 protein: CAWSRGSRTEAFF. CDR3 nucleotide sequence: TGTGCCTGGAGTCGCGGGTCGCGGACTGAAGCTTTCTTT.